These T cell receptor beta chains were read from a single sample in a study of cytotoxic CD8 clonotypes in ibrutinib-treated CLL. Generated by immunoSEQ multiplex PCR, the TCRdb table keeps only in-frame clones and is missing some. The table includes 30,000 to 40,000 clones, roughly three quarters detected once. Source: PBMCs, taken before ibrutinib treatment. The receptor source for this set is a human donor with chronic lymphocytic leukemia. The CDR3 runs from the conserved cysteine through the conserved F or W. A D gene is named only where the DNA matches it firmly. Not all rows give a size; the values are once, few, many and, for expanded clones, a class.

v_call: TRBV28; cdr3_length: 17; j_call: TRBJ1-1; clone_size: NA; d_call: NA; cdr3_aa: CASRIRQDKLRNTEAFF; cdr3_nt: TGTGCCAGCAGGATTCGGCAGGACAAACTCAGGAACACTGAAGCTTTCTTT
v_call: TRBV7-2; cdr3_length: 16; j_call: TRBJ2-7; clone_size: NA; d_call: NA; cdr3_aa: CASSQPSGALTYEQYF; cdr3_nt: TGTGCCAGCAGTCAACCGTCGGGGGCTTTGACCTACGAGCAGTACTTC
v_call: TRBV28; cdr3_length: 14; j_call: TRBJ1-3; clone_size: NA; d_call: NA; cdr3_aa: CASTPAASGNTIYF; cdr3_nt: TGTGCCAGCACCCCGGCGGCATCTGGAAACACCATATATTTT
v_call: TRBV19; cdr3_length: 16; j_call: TRBJ1-1; clone_size: NA; d_call: TRBD1; cdr3_aa: CASSFLGGQRNTEAFF; cdr3_nt: TGTGCCAGTAGCTTCCTAGGGGGACAGCGGAACACTGAAGCTTTCTTT
v_call: TRBV15; cdr3_length: 16; j_call: TRBJ1-4; clone_size: NA; d_call: NA; cdr3_aa: CATSGGGTRPGEKLFF; cdr3_nt: TGTGCCACCAGCGGCGGGGGGACACGGCCTGGTGAAAAACTGTTTTTT
v_call: TRBV7-2; cdr3_length: 14; j_call: TRBJ1-1; clone_size: NA; d_call: NA; cdr3_aa: CASSLASVNTEAFF; cdr3_nt: TGTGCCAGCAGCTTAGCGAGTGTCAACACTGAAGCTTTCTTT
v_call: TRBV2; cdr3_length: 12; j_call: TRBJ2-7; clone_size: NA; d_call: NA; cdr3_aa: CASSEREYEQYF; cdr3_nt: TGTGCCAGCAGTGAGAGGGAATACGAGCAGTACTTC
v_call: TRBV18; cdr3_length: 12; j_call: TRBJ1-2; clone_size: NA; d_call: NA; cdr3_aa: CASSFGQYGYTF; cdr3_nt: TGTGCCAGCTCCTTCGGACAGTATGGCTACACCTTC
v_call: TRBV27; cdr3_length: 13; j_call: TRBJ2-4; clone_size: few; d_call: NA; cdr3_aa: CASSFGPKNIQYF; cdr3_nt: TGTGCCAGCAGTTTTGGCCCCAAAAACATTCAGTACTTC
v_call: TRBV15; cdr3_length: 14; j_call: TRBJ2-7; clone_size: NA; d_call: NA; cdr3_aa: CATSREVGFGEQYF; cdr3_nt: TGTGCCACCAGCAGAGAAGTGGGGTTTGGGGAGCAGTACTTC
v_call: TRBV4-2; cdr3_length: 13; j_call: TRBJ2-7; clone_size: NA; d_call: NA; cdr3_aa: CASSSGQTYEQYF; cdr3_nt: TGTGCCAGCAGCTCAGGACAGACCTACGAGCAGTACTTC
v_call: TRBV19; cdr3_length: 13; j_call: TRBJ2-7; clone_size: NA; d_call: NA; cdr3_aa: CASSIAWSDEQYF; cdr3_nt: TGTGCCAGTAGTATTGCCTGGAGCGACGAGCAGTACTTC